A single sample is the source of the 26 T cell receptor beta chains below, sequenced in a study. In TCRdb, the 5' RACE reads were re-called with MiXCR into one record per CDR3 protein. The data hold fewer than 80,000 distinct CDR3 sequences, with around a fifth observed a single time. Material: memory CD4+ T cells sorted from a lymph node. Stated subset: memory CD4+ T cells, CD4+CD45RO+CD25-. These receptors all come from a female donor with breast cancer.

This chain uses TRBV21-1 with TRBJ2-5; no DNA check was done on the table's D call, TRBD1. TRBV21-1 is a pseudogene segment. The CDR3 has 19 amino acids. CDR3 in DNA: TGTGCCAGCAGCAAAGTTGAGCGAATGTGGACAGAGAAGCAAGAGACCCAGTACTTC. This encodes CASSKVERMWTEKQETQYF.

Worth noting for this clonotype: A read error is possible here, since a much larger clone lies one base away. The rearrangement links TRBV6-5 to TRBJ2-5, with 8 bases matching TRBD2. The V and J ends lost 8 bases and 2 bases, in that order; junction bases with no gene match: 7. This CDR3 spans 14 amino acids. CDR1 is MNHEY and CDR2 is SVGAGI in the germline V gene. CDR3 coding DNA: TGTGCCAGCGGGAATAGCGGGATACAAGAGACCCAGTACTTC. Translation gives CASGNSGIQETQYF.

The chain has TRBV5-1 and TRBJ2-3; D is unclear. The CDR3 is 13 amino acids. Trimming removed 2 bases at V and 6 bases at J, with 10 bases between. Germline lookup yields CDR1 SGHRS and CDR2 YFSETQ. The CDR3 DNA reads as TGCGCCAGCAGCTTTACCGCCCATGATACGCAGTATTTT. It encodes CASSFTAHDTQYF. The variable domain in full, with the rest retrieved from reference TRBV5-1 and TRBJ2-3, is KAGVTQTPRYLIKTRGQQVTLSCSPISGHRSVSWYQQTPGQGLQFLFEYFSETQRNKGNFPGRFSGRQFSNSRSEMNVSTLELGDSALYLCASSFTAHDTQYFGPGTRLTVL.

This clonotype came up many times. Written as DNA, the CDR3 is TGCAGCCTCAGGGTGACGCCGGGGGATGAGCAGTACTTC. Amino acid sequence: CSLRVTPGDEQYF. The rearrangement joins TRBV29-1 to TRBJ2-7; TRBD2 is a possible D gene (6 bases). Trimming left V 8 bases short and J 7 bases short, with 21 bases between. The CDR3 totals 13 residues. The germline V gene encodes CDR1 SQVTM and CDR2 ANQGSEA.

This clonotype was detected ten times or more. The chain is built from TRBV15 and TRBJ2-1; 7 bases are shared with TRBD2. Germline CDR1 reads LNHNV; CDR2 reads YYDKDF (reference sequence). The CDR3 is made up of 13 amino acids. V was clipped by 0 bases and J by 16 bases; unmatched bases: 9. The CDR3 reads CATSRDKPGLRFF. The CDR3 DNA reads TGTGCCACCAGCAGAGATAAACCGGGACTACGATTCTTC.

This chain uses TRBV7-2 with TRBJ1-5, with TRBD1 identical over 9 bases. The ends lost 5 bases at V and 5 bases at J; junction bases unmatched: 7. The CDR3 runs to 15 residues. Germline V gives CDR1 SGHTA, CDR2 FQGNSA. The CDR3: CASSPTTGGDQPQHF. The DNA for the CDR3 is TGTGCCAGCAGCCCTACCACAGGGGGCGATCAGCCCCAGCATTTT.

About this clonotype: It may be a read error: a sequence one base away is much more abundant. The conserved phenylalanine or tryptophan normally closing the CDR3 is absent here, so this likely arose from a read error. The DNA is left out, because the CDR3 cannot be placed on it with certainty; the CDR3 is given as TCRdb lists it. V usage is TRBV29-1 and J usage is TRBJ1-5; the DNA was not compared with TRBD1, the D call given in the table. CDR1 and CDR2 from the germline V gene are SQVTM and ANQGSEA. From its first to its last residue, the CDR3 has 10 amino acids. This CDR3 is CSVERTRGHL.

Regarding this clonotype: This may come from a read error, since a much larger clone is one base off. V is TRBV7-3 and J is TRBJ2-5; 8 bases line up with TRBD1. Per germline, CDR1 SGHTA and CDR2 FQGTGA. The CDR3 consists of 16 residues. The CDR3 DNA reads as TGTGCCAGCGGCTTATTAGGACAGGGACCGCAGGAGACCCAGTACTTC. This translates into CASGLLGQGPQETQYF.

This clonotype has a handful of counts. This chain uses TRBV7-2 with TRBJ2-3; tentatively, D is TRBD1 (7 bases). The CDR3 spans 18 residues. The germline CDR1 and CDR2 sequences are SGHTA and FQGNSA. The germline V and J ends were trimmed by 4 bases and 4 bases, with 24 bases remaining between them. CDR3 nucleotides: TGTGCCAGCAGCTCCAGCCGGTGGGCCAGGGGGGCATCAGATACGCAGTATTTT. Encoded protein: CASSSSRWARGASDTQYF.

This clonotype occurred a few times. The J gene is TRBJ2-5, the V gene TRBV2; D not resolved. The CDR3 is 13 amino acids. Germline V gene lookup returns CDR1 SNHLY and CDR2 FYNNEI. V lost 4 bases and J lost 5, with 11 bases in between. The CDR3 reads CASSVKARETQYF. DNA of the CDR3: TGTGCCAGCAGTGTGAAAGCGCGGGAGACCCAGTACTTC.

This clonotype was seen a few times. J is TRBJ2-5 and V is TRBV11-2; the D call may be TRBD1 or TRBD2 (6 bases each). The CDR3 totals 13 residues. Looked up from germline, CDR1 is SGHAT and CDR2 is FQNNGV. V lost 2 bases and J 4 bases, leaving 8 bases between the germline ends. CDR3 protein: CASSLPGAETQYF. In DNA form, the CDR3 reads TGTGCCAGCAGCTTACCGGGGGCAGAGACCCAGTACTTC.

The chain joins TRBV5-1 to TRBJ2-2; D not certain. The germline V and J ends were trimmed by 2 bases and 1 base, with 9 bases remaining between them. Germline lookup yields CDR1 SGHRS and CDR2 YFSETQ. This CDR3 has 15 amino acids. This CDR3 is CASSFAVRNTGELFF. The CDR3, as DNA: TGCGCCAGCAGCTTTGCGGTGCGGAACACCGGGGAGCTGTTTTTT.

The chain carries TRBV12-3 or TRBV12-4 and TRBJ2-5, with D possibly TRBD2 on 6 matching bases. The CDR3 sequence is 15 residues long. Trimming pared 5 bases from V and 4 bases from J, leaving 17 bases between. The DNA for the CDR3 is TGTGCCAGCAGTCCGGGTAGGGTGGAGGGAGAGACCCAGTACTTC. Protein product: CASSPGRVEGETQYF.

This clonotype came up many times. This sequence joins TRBV7-2 and TRBJ2-1; D ambiguous. V was clipped by 1 base and J by 5 bases, with 6 bases between them. This CDR3 has 13 residues. Germline loops: CDR1 SGHTA, CDR2 FQGNSA. The CDR3 protein is CASSLVWNNEQFF. The CDR3 DNA reads TGTGCCAGCAGCTTAGTTTGGAACAATGAGCAGTTCTTC.

This clonotype was detected ten times or more. V is TRBV29-1 and J is TRBJ2-1, with D possibly being TRBD2 (5 bases). V was clipped by 6 bases and J by 2 bases, with 14 bases between them. This CDR3 contains 14 residues. Germline CDR1 and CDR2: SQVTM and ANQGSEA. CDR3: CSVATAGTYNEQFF. The CDR3 region has the DNA TGCAGCGTAGCAACGGCCGGGACCTACAATGAGCAGTTCTTC.

The table lists this clonotype with a few counts. The V and J genes are TRBV9 and TRBJ2-1, with D perhaps TRBD2 (6 bases). CDR1 and CDR2 (germline): SGDLS, YYNGEE. V lost 7 bases to trimming and J lost 4 bases, with 15 bases between them. The CDR3 is 14 residues long. The CDR3 nucleotides read TGTGCCAGCGAGGAGGGTTTGGGGTACAATGAGCAGTTCTTC. The encoded protein is CASEEGLGYNEQFF.

The V gene is TRBV2, the J gene TRBJ2-3; TRBD2 matches 14 bases. Per germline, CDR1 SNHLY and CDR2 FYNNEI. The CDR3 is made up of 15 amino acids. Unmatched junction bases numbered 7, after V lost 8 bases and J lost 6 bases. The CDR3, as DNA: TGTGCCAGCGGGGGACTAGCGGGAGTGTGGGATACGCAGTATTTT. Translated, it gives CASGGLAGVWDTQYF.

This clonotype was observed a few times. The rearrangement links TRBV5-1 to TRBJ2-7, with 7 bases lining up with TRBD1. V gave up 2 bases and J gave up 4 bases; unmatched junction bases: 9. CDR1 and CDR2 (germline): SGHRS, YFSETQ. CDR3 length equals 15 residues. Here the CDR3 reads CASSFNRGSSYEQYF. The CDR3 region has the DNA TGCGCCAGCAGCTTTAACAGGGGATCCTCGTACGAGCAGTACTTC.

The chain links TRBV5-4 to TRBJ2-3; a weak D match, TRBD2 (6 bases). Germline assignment: CDR1 SGHNT and CDR2 YYREEE (reference sequence). Trimming cost V 4 bases and J 0 bases, with 12 bases left between them. The CDR3 runs 15 residues. CDR3 sequence: CASSPPSASTDTQYF. CDR3 nucleotide sequence: TGTGCCAGCAGCCCTCCTAGCGCGAGCACAGATACGCAGTATTTT. Full variable domain (outside the CDR3, taken from reference TRBV5-4 and TRBJ2-3): ETGVTQSPTHLIKTRGQQVTLRCSSQSGHNTVSWYQQALGQGPQFIFQYYREEENGRGNFPPRFSGLQFPNYSSELNVNALELDDSALYLCASSPPSASTDTQYFGPGTRLTVL.

The sample holds a few counts of this clonotype. The rearrangement joins TRBV6-1 to TRBJ1-5; a possible D gene is TRBD1 (5 bases). There are 15 residues in the CDR3. CDR1 is MNHNS and CDR2 is SASEGT in the germline V gene. Trimming took 6 bases from V and 2 from J, leaving 14 bases between them. The CDR3 sequence: CASRGSRGGNQPQHF. In DNA form, the CDR3 reads TGTGCCAGCAGGGGCAGCCGAGGGGGCAATCAGCCCCAGCATTTT.

CDR3 nucleotides: TGTGCCAGCAGTTTAAAGCTAGCGAGAGTCACCGGGGAGCTGTTTTTT. Its translation is CASSLKLARVTGELFF. The chain is built from TRBV27 and TRBJ2-2; tentatively, D is TRBD2 (6 bases). CDR3 length: 16 residues. V was clipped by 2 bases and J by 4 bases, with 14 bases between them. Germline CDR1 is MNHEY and CDR2 is SMNVEV (reference sequence).

This clonotype has more than one count but fewer than ten. The chain is built from TRBV3-1 and TRBJ2-1; TRBD2 matches at 7 bases. Germline V CDR1 and CDR2: LGHDT, YNNKEL (reference sequence). The CDR3 runs to 14 residues. V lost 4 bases and J lost 9; bases outside the gene matches: 9. The CDR3 region is CASSRGVSGVEQFF. The DNA of the CDR3 is TGTGCCAGCAGCCGAGGGGTCAGCGGGGTTGAGCAGTTCTTC.

This clonotype was detected many times. This chain uses TRBV20-1 with TRBJ2-1; D is unresolved. The CDR3 loop spans 13 amino acids. Trimming left V 0 bases short and J 10 bases short, with 13 bases between. Germline V gene data show CDR1 as DFQATT and CDR2 as SNEGSKA (reference sequence). The CDR3 reads CSARDVKQREQFF. The CDR3 nucleotides read TGCAGTGCTAGAGATGTTAAGCAGCGCGAGCAGTTCTTC.

This clonotype turned up a few times. The chain uses TRBV7-2 and TRBJ1-4; a possible D gene is TRBD1 (5 bases). The germline V and J ends were trimmed by 5 bases and 6 bases, with 16 bases remaining between them. The CDR3 consists of 15 residues. CDR1 is SGHTA and CDR2 is FQGNSA in the germline V gene. CDR3 sequence reads: CASSDPGSLHEKLFF. The CDR3 DNA is TGTGCCAGCAGCGACCCAGGGAGCCTACATGAAAAACTGTTTTTT.

A note on this clonotype: Mismatch with germline at one junction end may stem from a read error. V is TRBV5-8 and J is TRBJ1-1, with a tentative D call TRBD1 (5 bases). Germline values: CDR1 SGHTS, CDR2 YDEGEE. This CDR3 contains 18 residues. The CDR3 reads CASSLWGNTLSMNAEAFF. CDR3 sequence (DNA): TGTGCCAGCAGCTTGTGGGGGAATACCCTCAGTATGAACGCTGAAGCTTTCTTT.

This clonotype occurred a few times. The V call is TRBV20-1, the J call TRBJ1-1; D call uncertain. The CDR3 extends over 13 amino acids. Germline CDR1 DFQATT, CDR2 SNEGSKA (reference sequence). The V and J ends lost 6 bases and 4 bases respectively, with 15 bases between them. CDR3 sequence: CSASPAGRTEAFF. The DNA of the CDR3 is TGCAGTGCATCCCCCGCTGGTCGCACTGAAGCTTTCTTT.